The T cell receptor beta chain described here comes from a study of memory B cells and T cells in multiple sclerosis. Sequencing was performed with immunoSEQ multiplex PCR; in TCRdb, only in-frame clones are kept and a portion is missing. The sample contains about 45,000 clones, approximately 80% of which appear only once. Remarks on this clone: Its antigen is undetermined.

Separate sequencing covered autoproliferating (CFSE-dim) and non-proliferating (CFSE-high) T cells from stimulus-free culture. Pooled replicate wells came from about 50 million CFSE-labeled PBMCs cultured less than 8 days without stimulus. CDR1 and CDR2 from the germline V gene are SNHLY and FYNNEI. Trimming cost V 7 bases and J 4 bases; bases outside gene matches: 17. The CDR3 runs 19 residues. This chain connects TRBV2 to TRBJ2-5, with 14 bases that match TRBD2. The sequence came from a human donor with multiple sclerosis. Source material: PBMCs from blood kept in culture. The CDR3 nucleotides are TGTGCCAGCAAGAAAAGACTAGCGGGGGGGCTAGATTCAGGAGAGACCCAGTACTTC. Translation: CASKKRLAGGLDSGETQYF.